Listed below are T cell receptor beta chains from one sample, sequenced in a study of T cell responses to AZD1222 COVID-19 vaccine. Sequencing used immunoSEQ multiplex PCR; TCRdb keeps in-frame clones, though not all of them. Of roughly 120,000 clones listed, about 90% are singletons. The source material was peripheral blood, sampled on day 0 of AZD1222 vaccination. The receptors originated from an adult in good health. Each CDR3 is given with its conserved first and last residue. The D gene is left open where the match is weak. Not all rows give a size; the values are once, few, many and, for expanded clones, a class.

D gene	clone size	V gene	J gene	CDR3 DNA	CDR3 protein
TRBD1	NA	TRBV10-3	TRBJ1-1	TGTGCCAGTTGGGACAGGGGGAACACTGAAGCTTTCTTT	CASWDRGNTEAFF
TRBD1	NA	TRBV4-1	TRBJ1-2	TGCGCCAGCAGCCCCGGGACAGGGTATTATGGCTACACCTTC	CASSPGTGYYGYTF
TRBD1	NA	TRBV5-4	TRBJ2-7	TGTGCCAGCAGTTTTCCGGGGACAGGGGTCTACGAGCAGTACTTC	CASSFPGTGVYEQYF
NA	NA	TRBV3-1/TRBV3-2	TRBJ2-6	TGTGCCAGCAGCCAGGGAAGGGCTGGGGCCAACGTCCTGACTTTC	CASSQGRAGANVLTF
TRBD1	NA	TRBV7-9	TRBJ1-6	TGTGCCAGCAGCGACTCAGGGGGCAGCTCCTATAATTCACCCCTCCACTTT	CASSDSGGSSYNSPLHF
NA	NA	TRBV7-9	TRBJ1-3	TGTGCCAGCAGCCTACCTGACAGGTACAAAGGAAACACCATATATTTT	CASSLPDRYKGNTIYF
NA	NA	TRBV5-1	TRBJ2-7	TGCGCCAGCAGCCTGGCGGTCCTCACTTCGATCGACGAGCAGTACTTC	CASSLAVLTSIDEQYF
TRBD2	NA	TRBV6-5	TRBJ2-7	TGTGCCAGCAGTTGGACTAGCGGAGTTTACGAGCAGTACTTC	CASSWTSGVYEQYF
NA	NA	TRBV29-1	TRBJ2-5	TGCAGCGTCTCACAACGCAGGCGCCAAGAGACCCAGTACTTC	CSVSQRRRQETQYF
TRBD2	NA	TRBV6-5	TRBJ2-7	TGTGCCAGCAGTTACTCCGCTAGCGGGAGCCACGAGCAGTACTTC	CASSYSASGSHEQYF
NA	NA	TRBV27	TRBJ2-2	TGTGCCAGCAGTTTAGCACGGAACACCGGGGAGCTGTTTTTT	CASSLARNTGELFF
NA	few	TRBV13	TRBJ1-1	TGTGCCAGCAGCCGTGGGGGTCACGTAGTCGGAGGAAAAAACACTGAAGCTTTCTTT	CASSRGGHVVGGKNTEAFF
TRBD1	once	TRBV30	TRBJ1-2	TGTGCCTGGAGGACAGGGAACAACTATGGCTACACCTTC	CAWRTGNNYGYTF
NA	NA	TRBV5-4	TRBJ1-1	TGTGCCAGCAGCTGGGGGGAGGGGGTGAACACTGAAGCTTTCTTT	CASSWGEGVNTEAFF
NA	NA	TRBV5-6	TRBJ2-7	TGTGCCAGCAGCCTGGGCGGATACGAGCAGTACTTC	CASSLGGYEQYF
NA	NA	TRBV27	TRBJ2-1	TGTGCCAGCAGTTTGGGGGCCTCCTACAATGAGCAGTTCTTC	CASSLGASYNEQFF
NA	NA	TRBV27	TRBJ1-1	TGTGCCAGCAGCCATAAGTATGTAGCCGAAGCTTTCTTT	CASSHKYVAEAFF
TRBD1	NA	TRBV3-1/TRBV3-2	TRBJ1-1	TGTGCCAGCAGCCAAGATATACAGGGGGCGGCTTTCTTT	CASSQDIQGAAFF
TRBD2	NA	TRBV7-9	TRBJ2-1	TGTGCCAGCAGCTTAAAACGGAGCGGGATAAATGAGCAGTTCTTC	CASSLKRSGINEQFF
NA	NA	TRBV28	TRBJ1-4	TGTGCCAGCAGTCAACAGGGACGGAGACTGTTTTTT	CASSQQGRRLFF
TRBD2	NA	TRBV7-3	TRBJ2-7	TGTGCCAGCAGCCTTAGCGGGAGGGCCCGCCACGAGCAGTACTTC	CASSLSGRARHEQYF
NA	NA	TRBV12-3/TRBV12-4	TRBJ1-6	TGTGCCAGCAGTTTTGGCGATTCACCCCTCCACTTT	CASSFGDSPLHF
NA	NA	TRBV7-8	TRBJ1-3	TGTGCCAGCAGCTTAGCGGTCGCCCAGTCCACAGGGTTCTCTGGAAACACCATATATTTT	CASSLAVAQSTGFSGNTIYF
NA	NA	TRBV19	TRBJ1-3	TGTGCCAGTAGCAGTACCTCCAACACTGGAAACACCATATATTTT	CASSSTSNTGNTIYF
NA	NA	TRBV28	TRBJ2-3	TGTGCCAGCAGTTTCCCCACCACCGGGAGCACAGATACGCAGTATTTT	CASSFPTTGSTDTQYF
NA	NA	TRBV25-1	TRBJ2-2	TGTGCCAGCAGTGAAACTCGGGACACCGGGGAGCTGTTTTTT	CASSETRDTGELFF
TRBD1	NA	TRBV11-2	TRBJ2-1	TGTGCCAGCACCGCGACAGGGTCCTACAATGAGCAGTTCTTC	CASTATGSYNEQFF
TRBD2	NA	TRBV6-5	TRBJ2-5	TGTGCCAGCAGGAGCGGGATGGGGGTAGAGACCCAGTACTTC	CASRSGMGVETQYF